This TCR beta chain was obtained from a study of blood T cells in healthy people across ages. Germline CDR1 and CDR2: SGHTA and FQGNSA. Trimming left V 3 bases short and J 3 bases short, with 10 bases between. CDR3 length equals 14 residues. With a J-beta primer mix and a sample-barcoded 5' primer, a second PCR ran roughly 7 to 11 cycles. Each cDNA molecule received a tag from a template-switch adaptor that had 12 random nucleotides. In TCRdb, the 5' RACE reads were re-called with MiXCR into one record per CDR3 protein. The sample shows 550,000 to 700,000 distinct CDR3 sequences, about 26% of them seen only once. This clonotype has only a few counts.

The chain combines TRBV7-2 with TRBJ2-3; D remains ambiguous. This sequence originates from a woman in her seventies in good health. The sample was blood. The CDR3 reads CASSFARWTDTQYF. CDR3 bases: TGTGCCAGCAGCTTTGCTAGGTGGACAGATACGCAGTATTTT.